The 27 T cell receptor beta chains below all came from one sample that was sequenced in a study of T cell responses to AZD1222 COVID-19 vaccine. Repertoires were generated with immunoSEQ multiplex PCR, while TCRdb's copy carries only in-frame clones and drops some. The data hold over 110,000 clones, with approximately 93% observed a single time. Sequences were derived from peripheral blood, sampled after recovery from COVID-19. Every receptor here comes from an adult who had recovered from COVID-19.

V and J are TRBV9 and TRBJ1-1; tentatively, D is TRBD1 (6 bases). Trimming stripped 4 bases from V and 5 bases from J, with 15 bases between. Germline CDR1 SGDLS, CDR2 YYNGEE. The CDR3 is 14 residues long. CDR3 amino acids: CASSPQGGGTEAFF. CDR3 sequence (DNA): TGTGCCAGCAGCCCACAGGGTGGAGGTACTGAAGCTTTCTTT. The full variable domain, rest sourced from reference TRBV9 and TRBJ1-1, is DSGVTQTPKHLITATGQRVTLRCSPRSGDLSVYWYQQSLDQGLQFLIQYYNGEERAKGNILERFSAQQFPDLHSELNLSSLELGDSALYFCASSPQGGGTEAFFGQGTRLTVV.

The chain employs TRBV20-1 and TRBJ2-7, with 7 bases matching TRBD1. Germline CDR1 and CDR2: DFQATT and SNEGSKA (reference sequence). This CDR3 spans 15 amino acids. V gave up 3 bases and J gave up 1 base; unmatched junction bases: 9. CDR3: CSASDRVLMSYEQYF. In DNA, the CDR3 is TGCAGTGCTAGTGACAGGGTATTAATGTCCTACGAGCAGTACTTC.

V and J are TRBV18 and TRBJ2-6; D gene uncertain. This CDR3 spans 13 amino acids. V was clipped by 3 bases and J by 2 bases, with 2 bases between them. CDR1 KGHSH and CDR2 LQKENI come from the germline V gene. The CDR3 DNA is TGTGCCAGCTCACCGACTGGGGCCAACGTCCTGACTTTC. The encoded protein is CASSPTGANVLTF.

The V call is TRBV7-8, the J call TRBJ2-4, with D maybe TRBD1 (5 bases). Germline CDR1 reads SGHVS; CDR2 reads FQNEAQ. This CDR3 is 13 amino acids long. The V gene lost 7 bases and the J gene lost 8 bases, with 15 bases spanning the gap. CDR3 sequence (DNA): TGTGCCAGCACCGAAGGGGTTAGGGACATTCAGTACTTC. This encodes CASTEGVRDIQYF.

The chain couples TRBV9 to TRBJ1-2, with TRBD1 as a possible D gene (5 bases). V lost 7 bases and J 4 bases, leaving 14 bases between the germline ends. The CDR3 length is 13 residues. Germline V gives CDR1 SGDLS, CDR2 YYNGEE. This CDR3 reads CASGPGAGYGYTF. The DNA of the CDR3 is TGTGCCAGCGGTCCTGGGGCAGGCTATGGCTACACCTTC.

V and J are TRBV5-4 and TRBJ2-6; possibly TRBD2 for D (5 bases). Trimming removed 0 bases at V and 0 bases at J, with 7 bases between. The CDR3 sequence is 16 residues long. Germline CDR1 reads SGHNT; CDR2 reads YYREEE (reference sequence). The CDR3 is CASSLGGSSGANVLTF. DNA of the CDR3: TGTGCCAGCAGCTTGGGTGGGAGCTCTGGGGCCAACGTCCTGACTTTC. Using reference TRBV5-4 and TRBJ2-6 for the parts outside the CDR3, the full variable domain is ETGVTQSPTHLIKTRGQQVTLRCSSQSGHNTVSWYQQALGQGPQFIFQYYREEENGRGNFPPRFSGLQFPNYSSELNVNALELDDSALYLCASSLGGSSGANVLTFGAGSRLTVL.

The V gene is TRBV6-5, the J gene TRBJ2-7; 7 nucleotides line up with TRBD1. The CDR3 is made up of 15 amino acids. The V gene end was trimmed by 5 bases and the J gene end by 0 bases; junction bases not matched to a gene: 7. Germline loops: CDR1 MNHEY, CDR2 SVGAGI. CDR3 loop: CASSPTDRFSYEQYF. The DNA for the CDR3 is TGTGCCAGCAGTCCTACGGACAGGTTCTCCTACGAGCAGTACTTC.

This clone was seen only a few times. The genes are TRBV12-3 or TRBV12-4 and TRBJ1-3, with D hard to call. The V end lost 7 bases, the J end lost 0 bases, and 7 bases lay between the germline ends. The CDR3 covers 13 residues. CDR3 in DNA: TGTGCCAGCACCCAGAGCTCTGGAAACACCATATATTTT. Its protein is CASTQSSGNTIYF.

This sequence joins TRBV19 and TRBJ1-4; TRBD1 matches at 9 bases. There are 15 residues in the CDR3. The V gene end was trimmed by 7 bases and the J gene end by 7 bases; junction bases not matched to a gene: 10. Germline-derived CDR1 and CDR2 are LNHDA and SQIVND (reference sequence). The CDR3 here is CASMGRDRASEKLFF. Here the CDR3 DNA reads TGTGCCAGTATGGGGAGGGACAGGGCAAGTGAAAAACTGTTTTTT.

This clone was found once. The J gene is TRBJ2-5, the V gene TRBV10-3; 8 nucleotides align to TRBD2. J was trimmed by 5 bases and V by 3 bases; bases with no gene match: 8. Germline-derived CDR1 and CDR2 are ENHRY and SYGVKD. The CDR3 contains 15 residues. DNA of the CDR3: TGTGCCATCAGTGACGGGAGGGCCCAAGGGGAGACCCAGTACTTC. This sequence encodes CAISDGRAQGETQYF.

This chain joins TRBV28 and TRBJ1-2; D remains ambiguous. Germline CDR1 reads MDHEN; CDR2 reads SYDVKM. Trimming shortened V by 2 bases and J by 5 bases, and 12 bases separated the two germline ends. This CDR3 comprises 14 residues. CDR3 sequence (DNA): TGTGCCAGCAGTTTAGAAATCTCTACTTATGGCTACACCTTC. Translating it yields CASSLEISTYGYTF.

The rearrangement uses TRBV2 and TRBJ1-5, with D possibly being TRBD1 (5 bases). The germline V gene has CDR1 SNHLY and CDR2 FYNNEI. The CDR3 totals 15 residues. Trimming took 6 bases from V and 0 from J, leaving 12 bases between them. CDR3 loop: CASSPTGNSNQPQHF. The CDR3 nucleotides read TGTGCCAGCAGCCCTACAGGCAATAGCAATCAGCCCCAGCATTTT. Combining the CDR3 with reference TRBV2 and TRBJ1-5 gives the whole variable domain EPEVTQTPSHQVTQMGQEVILRCVPISNHLYFYWYRQILGQKVEFLVSFYNNEISEKSEIFDDQFSVERPDGSNFTLKIRSTKLEDSAMYFCASSPTGNSNQPQHFGDGTRLSIL.

The chain recombines TRBV28 with TRBJ2-1; D ambiguous. The V end was cut by 7 bases, the J end by 6 bases, with 16 bases between. In germline, CDR1 is MDHEN, CDR2 SYDVKM. CDR3 length equals 14 residues. CDR3 DNA: TGTGCCAGCACCACTTCTGGGTTAGCCAATGAGCAGTTCTTC. Translating it yields CASTTSGLANEQFF.

The chain recombines TRBV28 with TRBJ1-4; D is unclear. The CDR3 length is 14 residues. Trimming removed 1 base from V and 5 bases from J, with 8 bases in between. The germline CDR1 and CDR2 sequences are MDHEN and SYDVKM. CDR3 region: CASSLSGENEKLFF. CDR3 sequence (DNA): TGTGCCAGCAGTTTATCCGGGGAAAATGAAAAACTGTTTTTT.

The genes are TRBV28 and TRBJ1-5; weak D call: TRBD1 (6 bases). Germline V CDR1 and CDR2: MDHEN, SYDVKM. The germline V and J ends were trimmed by 6 bases and 9 bases, with 21 bases remaining between them. This CDR3 has 15 residues. The DNA for the CDR3 is TGTGCCAGCAGCCTCACGGGGGGCGTGGAATCGCCCCAGCATTTT. Residues: CASSLTGGVESPQHF.

The chain carries TRBV6-4 and TRBJ2-7; D uncertain. CDR1 is MRHNA, CDR2 SNTAGT, per germline. V lost 3 bases, J lost 6 bases, and 15 bases lay in between. CDR3 length: 14 amino acids. The CDR3 DNA is TGTGCCAGCAGTGAATTATCGGGTTCGAGCGAGCAGTACTTC. It is translated as CASSELSGSSEQYF.

The chain carries TRBV6-5 and TRBJ1-5, with 8 bases that match TRBD1. The CDR3 has 13 amino acids. CDR1 and CDR2 (germline): MNHEY, SVGAGI. Losses at the gene ends were 6 bases for V and 4 bases for J; bases not matched to a gene: 2. The CDR3 DNA is TGTGCCAGCAGCAGACAGGGGAATCAGCCCCAGCATTTT. This codes for CASSRQGNQPQHF.

The V and J genes are TRBV19 and TRBJ1-2, with D hard to call. CDR3 size: 11 residues. In germline, CDR1 is LNHDA, CDR2 SQIVND (reference sequence). V lost 8 bases and J lost 3, with 7 bases in between. DNA of the CDR3: TGTGCCAGTTCTAATTACTATGGCTACACCTTC. Protein product: CASSNYYGYTF.

This clone was detected only once. This sequence joins TRBV30 and TRBJ1-5; perhaps TRBD1 as D (5 bases). The CDR3 runs 14 residues. The V gene lost 0 bases and the J gene lost 5 bases, with 11 bases spanning the gap. The V gene's germline CDR1 is GTSNPN and CDR2 SVGIG (reference sequence). The chain's CDR3 is CAWSVNRLHQPQHF. The CDR3 nucleotides read TGTGCCTGGAGTGTAAACAGGCTGCATCAGCCCCAGCATTTT.

The CDR3 coding sequence is TGTGCCAGCAGTTTTGGTTCGGGAGGGCAGTACTTC. Encoded protein: CASSFGSGGQYF. V usage is TRBV28 and J usage is TRBJ2-7; 7 nucleotides agree with TRBD2. The germline V gene encodes CDR1 MDHEN and CDR2 SYDVKM. V shed 3 bases, J shed 9 bases, and the junction held 5 bases outside the gene matches. The CDR3 runs to 12 residues.

The chain uses TRBV7-9 and TRBJ1-1; TRBD1 agrees at 7 bases. Losses at the gene ends were 5 bases for V and 0 bases for J; bases not matched to a gene: 6. The V gene's germline CDR1 is SEHNR and CDR2 FQNEAQ (reference sequence). The CDR3 length is 15 residues. CDR3 sequence: CASSPPRGMNTEAFF. CDR3 nucleotide sequence: TGTGCCAGCAGCCCGCCCAGGGGGATGAACACTGAAGCTTTCTTT. The complete variable domain, with remaining parts taken from reference TRBV7-9 and TRBJ1-1, reads DTGVSQNPRHKITKRGQNVTFRCDPISEHNRLYWYRQTLGQGPEFLTYFQNEAQLEKSRLLSDRFSAERPKGSFSTLEIQRTEQGDSAMYLCASSPPRGMNTEAFFGQGTRLTVV.

The rearrangement links TRBV6-5 to TRBJ2-2; D call uncertain. This CDR3 is built from 15 residues. Germline V CDR1 and CDR2: MNHEY, SVGAGI. The ends were cut back, 7 bases at V and 1 base at J, with 13 bases in the middle. This chain's CDR3 is CASTPHSGNTGELFF. In DNA, the CDR3 is TGTGCCAGCACCCCCCACTCTGGGAACACCGGGGAGCTGTTTTTT.

J is TRBJ2-3 and V is TRBV2; D is possibly TRBD1 or TRBD2 (6 bases each). V lost 6 bases, J lost 2 bases, and 15 bases lay in between. Looked up from germline, CDR1 is SNHLY and CDR2 is FYNNEI. CDR3 length: 15 amino acids. CDR3 coding DNA: TGTGCCAGCAGAGGGGGGTTAGGACTCACAGATACGCAGTATTTT. Translating gives CASRGGLGLTDTQYF.

This chain joins TRBV28 and TRBJ2-7, with unresolved D. V shed 2 bases and J shed 0 bases, with 17 bases lying between them. The germline CDR1 and CDR2 sequences are MDHEN and SYDVKM. The length of the CDR3 is 17 residues. The DNA for the CDR3 is TGTGCCAGCAGTTTAATGGGTATCTTGGGTATCTCCTACGAGCAGTACTTC. Translated, it gives CASSLMGILGISYEQYF.

A single count supports this clone. The chain carries TRBV18 and TRBJ2-3; D possibly corresponds to TRBD1 (6 bases). The CDR3 extends over 15 amino acids. V lost 1 base, J lost 4 bases, and 12 bases lay in between. CDR1 and CDR2 (germline): KGHSH, LQKENI. In DNA, the CDR3 is TGTGCCAGCTCACCACGGCAGGGGAGCGCAGATACGCAGTATTTT. Amino acids: CASSPRQGSADTQYF.

The chain is built from TRBV18 and TRBJ1-2; D is unclear. Germline V gene lookup returns CDR1 KGHSH and CDR2 LQKENI. V was trimmed by 5 bases and J by 6 bases, leaving 19 bases between them. The CDR3 covers 15 residues. The CDR3 nucleotides are TGTGCCAGCTCAACTAACCTTTGGAGCGAGAATGGCTACACCTTC. It is translated as CASSTNLWSENGYTF.

The sample holds one count of this clone. This chain connects TRBV7-2 to TRBJ2-2; D call uncertain. The germline gives CDR1 SGHTA, CDR2 FQGNSA. Trimming pared 3 bases from V and 3 bases from J, leaving 8 bases between. The CDR3 spans 14 residues. As DNA, the CDR3 is TGTGCCAGCAGCTTTGCCGGCCACACCGGGGAGCTGTTTTTT. The encoded protein is CASSFAGHTGELFF.